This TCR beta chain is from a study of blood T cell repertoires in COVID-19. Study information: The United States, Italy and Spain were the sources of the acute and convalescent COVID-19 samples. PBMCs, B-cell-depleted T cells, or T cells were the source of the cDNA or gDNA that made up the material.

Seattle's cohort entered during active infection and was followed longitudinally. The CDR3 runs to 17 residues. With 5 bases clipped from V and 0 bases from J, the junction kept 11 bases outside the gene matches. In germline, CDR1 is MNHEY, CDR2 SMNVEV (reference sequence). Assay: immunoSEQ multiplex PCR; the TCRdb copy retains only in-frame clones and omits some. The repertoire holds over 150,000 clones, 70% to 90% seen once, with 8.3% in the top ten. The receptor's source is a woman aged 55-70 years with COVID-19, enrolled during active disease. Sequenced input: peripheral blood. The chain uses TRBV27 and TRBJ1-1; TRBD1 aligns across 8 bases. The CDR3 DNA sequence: TGTGCCAGCAGTATCAGAAATACAGGGGGAATGAACACTGAAGCTTTCTTT. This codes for CASSIRNTGGMNTEAFF.